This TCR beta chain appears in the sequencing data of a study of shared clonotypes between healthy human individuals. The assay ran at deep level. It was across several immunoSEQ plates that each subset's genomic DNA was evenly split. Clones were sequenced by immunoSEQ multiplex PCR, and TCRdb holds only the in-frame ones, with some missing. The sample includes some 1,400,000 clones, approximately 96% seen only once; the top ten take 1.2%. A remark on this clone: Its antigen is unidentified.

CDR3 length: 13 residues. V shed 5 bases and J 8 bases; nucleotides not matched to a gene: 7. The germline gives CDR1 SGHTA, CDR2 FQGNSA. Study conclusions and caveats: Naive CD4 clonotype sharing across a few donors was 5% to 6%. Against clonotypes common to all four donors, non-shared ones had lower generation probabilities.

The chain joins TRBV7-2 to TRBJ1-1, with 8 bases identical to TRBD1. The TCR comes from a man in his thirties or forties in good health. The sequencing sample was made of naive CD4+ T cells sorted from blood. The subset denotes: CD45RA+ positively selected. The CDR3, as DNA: TGTGCCAGCAGCGTGGACAGGGAAACCGAAGCTTTCTTT. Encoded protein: CASSVDRETEAFF.